This T cell receptor beta chain derives from a study of shared clonotypes between healthy human individuals. The wider study: Three plates were used per donor for CD4 naive, three for CD4 memory, two for CD8 naive and one for CD8 memory. Study outcomes and limitations: Clonotype sharing among donors was expected to depend on sequencing depth.

Naive CD8 cells lacked CD45RO, underwent positive selection for CCR7 and left out terminally differentiated effector memory CD45RA+ cells. Produced via immunoSEQ multiplex PCR; TCRdb's table is partial and in-frame only. The sample lists about 2.1 million clones; about 93% were seen once. On this clone: Antigen: not known.

J gave up 5 bases and V 8 bases, and 8 bases lay outside the gene matches. The length of the CDR3 is 13 residues. Per germline, CDR1 MDHEN and CDR2 SYDVKM. The receptor was derived from a man between 18 and 35 years old in good health. Some clones in this sample may be carry-over from other donors' samples. The chain recombines TRBV28 with TRBJ2-7; 8 bases are a match to TRBD2. Sequencing was carried out using naive CD8+ T cells from PBMCs. The CDR3 loop reads CASRLFGGDEQYF. The CDR3 DNA follows: TGTGCCAGCCGCCTCTTCGGGGGGGACGAGCAGTACTTC.